Following are 19 T cell receptor beta chains from one sample sequenced in a study of blood T cell repertoires in COVID-19. Clones were read by immunoSEQ multiplex PCR, and TCRdb kept only the in-frame ones, dropping some. The sample holds around 130,000 clones; approximately 80% are singletons and the top ten take around 17%. Sequencing used peripheral blood. The receptors derive from a middle-aged man with acute or convalescent COVID-19.

The rearrangement joins TRBV29-1 to TRBJ2-3, with TRBD1 matching 7 bases. Per germline, CDR1 SQVTM and CDR2 ANQGSEA. The CDR3 is 14 amino acids. The trim removed 4 bases at V and 6 bases at J, leaving 10 bases unmatched. CDR3 coding DNA: TGCAGCGTTGGTCGAGGGGGCTCGGGTGATACGCAGTATTTT. Protein product: CSVGRGGSGDTQYF.

V and J are TRBV18 and TRBJ1-4; TRBD1 matches at 7 bases. This CDR3 has 15 amino acids. The V segment lost 6 bases and the J segment 4 bases; nucleotides outside the gene matches: 8. Germline loops: CDR1 KGHSH, CDR2 LQKENI. This CDR3 reads CASSPPGQRNEKLFF. For the CDR3, the DNA is TGTGCCAGCTCTCCCCCGGGACAGCGTAATGAAAAACTGTTTTTT. Combining the CDR3 with reference TRBV18 and TRBJ1-4 gives the whole variable domain NAGVMQNPRHLVRRRGQEARLRCSPMKGHSHVYWYRQLPEEGLKFMVYLQKENIIDESGMPKERFSAEFPKEGPSILRIQQVVRGDSAAYFCASSPPGQRNEKLFFGSGTQLSVL.

There are a few counts of this clone. The chain uses TRBV10-1 and TRBJ2-7; D possibly corresponds to TRBD1 (6 bases). The germline V gene encodes CDR1 WNHNN and CDR2 SYGVQD (reference sequence). V dropped 4 bases and J dropped 1 base, with 20 bases sitting between them. The CDR3 sequence is 17 residues long. The CDR3 sequence: CASSAGQTPRASYEQYF. The CDR3 DNA follows: TGCGCCAGCAGTGCTGGACAGACCCCCAGGGCGTCCTACGAGCAGTACTTC.

V and J are TRBV4-1 and TRBJ2-1; D gene unclear. Germline lookup yields CDR1 MGHRA and CDR2 YSYEKL. V was shortened by 4 bases and J by 3 bases, with 16 bases between the two germline ends. This CDR3 comprises 16 residues. The CDR3 region is CASSRGPAPFYNEQFF. DNA of the CDR3: TGCGCCAGCAGCCGTGGCCCTGCCCCCTTCTACAATGAGCAGTTCTTC.

The chain links TRBV5-5 to TRBJ1-2; a possible D gene is TRBD1 (6 bases). Trimming took 2 bases from V and 4 from J, leaving 21 bases between them. Germline V gives CDR1 SGHKS, CDR2 YYEKEE (reference sequence). The CDR3 sequence is 17 residues long. The CDR3 loop reads CASSFNGGQGAFYGYTF. The CDR3 DNA reads as TGTGCCAGCAGCTTTAATGGGGGCCAGGGTGCATTCTATGGCTACACCTTC.

The chain links TRBV12-3 or TRBV12-4 to TRBJ2-5; D not resolved. V dropped 2 bases and J dropped 2 bases, with 6 bases sitting between them. The CDR3 extends over 13 amino acids. The CDR3 bases are TGTGCCAGCAGTTTATTTACACAAGAGACCCAGTACTTC. Its protein is CASSLFTQETQYF.

V gene TRBV28 combines with J gene TRBJ1-2; D is perhaps TRBD1 (6 bases). CDR3 length: 14 amino acids. Trimming shortened V by 3 bases and J by 0 bases, and 8 bases separated the two germline ends. Germline V gene sequence: CDR1 MDHEN, CDR2 SYDVKM. This chain's CDR3 is CASSLDSSNYGYTF. The CDR3 bases are TGTGCCAGCAGTTTGGACAGCTCTAACTATGGCTACACCTTC.

V and J are TRBV2 and TRBJ2-7; weak D call: TRBD2 (5 bases). CDR1 SNHLY and CDR2 FYNNEI come from the germline V gene. The CDR3 has 14 amino acids. V was shortened by 2 bases and J by 6 bases, with 14 bases between the two germline ends. The DNA for the CDR3 is TGTGCCAGCAGTGAACGAGGGCGCTGGGGCGAGCAGTACTTC. Residues: CASSERGRWGEQYF.

This clone was seen a single time. This chain joins TRBV9 and TRBJ1-2; possibly TRBD1 for D (5 bases). The germline V gene encodes CDR1 SGDLS and CDR2 YYNGEE. Trimming pared 0 bases from V and 5 bases from J, leaving 14 bases between. CDR3 length: 15 residues. Here the CDR3 DNA reads TGTGCCAGCAGCGTAGGCGGGGACGGAAATTATGGCTACACCTTC. This encodes CASSVGGDGNYGYTF. The full variable domain, rest sourced from reference TRBV9 and TRBJ1-2, is DSGVTQTPKHLITATGQRVTLRCSPRSGDLSVYWYQQSLDQGLQFLIQYYNGEERAKGNILERFSAQQFPDLHSELNLSSLELGDSALYFCASSVGGDGNYGYTFGSGTRLTVV.

The gene calls are TRBV7-8 and TRBJ1-2; D is perhaps TRBD1 (5 bases). Germline CDR1 and CDR2: SGHVS and FQNEAQ. The CDR3 sequence is 16 residues long. V was trimmed by 1 base and J by 2 bases, leaving 14 bases between them. The CDR3, as DNA: TGTGCCAGCAGCTTAGATTGGGCGGGGGAGAACTATGGCTACACCTTC. This encodes CASSLDWAGENYGYTF.

CDR3 nucleotide sequence: TGCAGTGCTGCGGGACCGGGGGTAGCTTTCTTT. Amino acids: CSAAGPGVAFF. The chain carries TRBV20-1 and TRBJ1-1, with a tentative D call TRBD1 (5 bases). The V gene's germline CDR1 is DFQATT and CDR2 SNEGSKA (reference sequence). The V end was cut by 5 bases, the J end by 10 bases, with 14 bases between. The CDR3 covers 11 residues.

The chain has TRBV7-2 and TRBJ2-3; the D gene is possibly TRBD2 (5 bases). Germline CDR1 is SGHTA and CDR2 is FQGNSA. This CDR3 contains 13 residues. Trimming shortened V by 1 base and J by 5 bases, and 7 bases separated the two germline ends. Here the CDR3 reads CASSLVAGDTQYF. The CDR3 region has the DNA TGTGCCAGCAGCTTAGTTGCGGGAGATACGCAGTATTTT.

V usage is TRBV30 and J usage is TRBJ1-2; D is unclear. The V gene's germline CDR1 is GTSNPN and CDR2 SVGIG (reference sequence). V was shortened by 3 bases and J by 0 bases, with 8 bases between the two germline ends. The CDR3 consists of 13 residues. CDR3 DNA sequence: TGTGCCTGGAGCCCACAGTCTAACTATGGCTACACCTTC. Translating it yields CAWSPQSNYGYTF.

The chain recombines TRBV1 with TRBJ2-3; the D call TRBD2 from the table was never checked on the DNA. TRBV1 is a listed pseudogene. This CDR3 comprises 15 residues. The CDR3 here is CTSSFSGGPTDTQYF. The CDR3 region has the DNA TGCACCAGCAGCTTCAGCGGGGGGCCCACAGATACGCAGTATTTT.

The chain recombines TRBV3-1 (or the pseudogene TRBV3-2) with TRBJ2-1, with 7 bases aligning to TRBD2. After removal of 4 bases from V and 6 bases from J, the junction contained 6 bases not matched to a gene. The CDR3 length is 14 residues. The germline CDR1 and CDR2 sequences are LGHDT and YNNKEL (reference sequence). The CDR3 region is CASSRGLVTNEQFF. The CDR3 coding sequence is TGTGCCAGCAGCCGAGGACTAGTTACCAATGAGCAGTTCTTC.

The V and J genes are TRBV29-1 and TRBJ2-3, with a possible D match to TRBD1 (6 bases). Per germline, CDR1 SQVTM and CDR2 ANQGSEA. Trimming took off 6 bases at V and 4 bases at J, with 11 bases between the two ends. CDR3 length: 12 residues. This chain's CDR3 is CSVSTGPDTQYF. CDR3 sequence (DNA): TGCAGCGTGTCAACAGGGCCAGATACGCAGTATTTT.

The V gene is TRBV9, the J gene TRBJ2-3; TRBD2 agrees at 9 bases. Unmatched junction bases numbered 13, after V lost 1 base and J lost 4 bases. The CDR3 runs to 18 residues. Germline CDR1 reads SGDLS; CDR2 reads YYNGEE. The CDR3 reads CASSVRLGSGGISDTQYF. CDR3 bases: TGTGCCAGCAGCGTAAGGTTAGGTAGCGGGGGCATCTCAGATACGCAGTATTTT.

The chain combines TRBV12-3 or TRBV12-4 with TRBJ2-7, with D possibly being TRBD2 (5 bases). The V end was cut by 8 bases, the J end by 0 bases, with 8 bases between. The CDR3 has 12 amino acids. DNA of the CDR3: TGTGCCAGCGGCCGGGACTCCTACGAGCAGTACTTC. Its translation: CASGRDSYEQYF.

The rearrangement links TRBV5-4 to TRBJ2-4; D is uncertain. The CDR3 length is 13 residues. The V end lost 4 bases, the J end lost 8 bases, and 13 bases lay between the germline ends. Germline assignment: CDR1 SGHNT and CDR2 YYREEE (reference sequence). CDR3 bases: TGTGCCAGCAGCGAAGATGGCCTGCACATTCAGTACTTC. Residues: CASSEDGLHIQYF.